This T cell receptor (beta chain) comes out of a study of T-cell reconstitution after alpha-beta-depleted transplantation in children. In regard to this clonotype: No antigen is known for it.

V was shortened by 1 base and J by 6 bases, with 10 bases between the two germline ends. Germline lookup yields CDR1 LNHNV and CDR2 YYDKDF (reference sequence). This CDR3 has 14 residues. Unique molecular identifiers were used in preparing the TCRbeta library. Each CDR3 protein is one row after TCRdb ran MiXCR on the PCR reads. In the table there are approximately 650,000 distinct CDR3 sequences, about an eighth of which are singletons. Study-level results: Once a year had passed after transplant, T-cell counts and diversity came mostly from newly produced T cells. The high TCRbeta diversity at day 60 in some patients came from surviving recipient T cells and thymic progenitors. Expanded graft clones, several hundred of them, were reportedly the source of alpha-beta T cells about two months after transplant.

V gene TRBV15 combines with J gene TRBJ2-1, with a weak D call TRBD2 (6 bases). The sequenced sample was PBMCs, obtained before TCRalphabeta/CD19-depleted stem cell transplant. This receptor was identified in a girl under 10 years old with congenital amegakaryocytic thrombocytopenia, due to receive a stem cell transplant. The CDR3 nucleotides are TGTGCCACCAGCAGAGTCCAGACTAGCAATGAGCAGTTCTTC. This codes for CATSRVQTSNEQFF.